This TCR beta chain stems from a study of cytomegalovirus exposure and HLA in healthy donors. Findings of the study overall: Researchers reportedly found TCR beta sequences accurately predicted most subjects' HLA-A and HLA-B alleles. TCR sequences were mostly rare, though some public TCRs occurred in many donors.

PCR amplification relied on 60 Vbeta primers (plus 13 Jbeta primers). Assay: immunoSEQ multiplex PCR; the TCRdb copy retains only in-frame clones and omits some. This table holds around 150,000 clones, around 87% found once. The CDR3 has 15 amino acids. CDR1 and CDR2 (germline): LNHNV, YYDKDF (reference sequence). V gave up 1 base and J gave up 7 bases, with 17 bases separating them. This clone was seen only once. Its target is not known. Material for sequencing was PBMCs. The chain uses TRBV15 and TRBJ2-7; possibly TRBD2 for D (5 bases). The TCR sequence derives from a woman in her twenties or thirties in good health and CMV-seronegative. The CDR3 sequence: CATSRAAATSGEQYF. CDR3 in DNA: TGTGCCACCAGCAGAGCGGCGGCTACATCGGGGGAGCAGTACTTC.